Each of the 6 T cell receptor beta chains below was sequenced from the same sample in a study of T cell responses to AZD1222 COVID-19 vaccine. The method was immunoSEQ multiplex PCR; TCRdb's version includes in-frame clones alone and lacks a portion of them. The sample gives about 88,000 clones, less than 90% of which show up once; 3.7% is in the top ten. Sample: peripheral blood, taken on day 0 of AZD1222 vaccination. The receptor set was obtained from an adult in good health.

The rearrangement uses TRBV13 and TRBJ1-1; D is ambiguous. With 7 bases removed from V and 5 bases from J, the gap between germline ends came to 11 bases. In germline, CDR1 is PRHDT, CDR2 FYEKMQ (reference sequence). The CDR3 sequence is 12 residues long. The CDR3 sequence: CASTLGRTEAFF. The CDR3 nucleotides read TGTGCCAGCACCCTAGGGCGGACTGAAGCTTTCTTT.

The J gene is TRBJ2-7, the V gene TRBV6-2 or TRBV6-3, with 7 bases aligning to TRBD2. The ends lost 2 bases at V and 0 bases at J; junction bases unmatched: 10. The CDR3 spans 17 residues. Germline loops: CDR1 MNHEY, CDR2 SVGEGT. Here the CDR3 reads CASSYTSTSASSYEQYF. The CDR3 DNA is TGTGCCAGCAGTTACACCTCAACTAGCGCCAGCTCCTACGAGCAGTACTTC.

This chain links TRBV7-8 with TRBJ1-1, with a weak D call TRBD1 (5 bases). Per germline, CDR1 SGHVS and CDR2 FQNEAQ. Trimming pared 1 base from V and 5 bases from J, leaving 17 bases between. This CDR3 is 16 amino acids long. CDR3 DNA: TGTGCCAGCAGCTTAGAGGCCCTTGCGGGGACTACTGAAGCTTTCTTT. It translates to CASSLEALAGTTEAFF.

The rearrangement links TRBV21-1 to TRBJ2-1; the table's D call of TRBD2 was not tested on the DNA. TRBV21-1 is an annotated pseudogene. The CDR3 is made up of 15 amino acids. CDR3 in amino acids: CASSGGMGSYNEQFF. CDR3 sequence (DNA): TGTGCCAGCAGCGGAGGGATGGGCAGCTACAATGAGCAGTTCTTC.

The gene calls are TRBV6-2 or TRBV6-3 and TRBJ1-2; no definite D call. The V and J ends lost 5 bases and 0 bases respectively, with 10 bases between them. The V gene's germline CDR1 is MNHEY and CDR2 SVGEGT. This CDR3 has 14 residues. The CDR3 protein is CASSEFGSNYGYTF. CDR3 sequence (DNA): TGTGCCAGCAGTGAGTTTGGGTCTAACTATGGCTACACCTTC.

V usage is TRBV7-9 and J usage is TRBJ1-2; the D gene is possibly TRBD1 (5 bases). The V gene lost 4 bases and the J gene lost 3 bases, with 9 bases spanning the gap. Germline CDR1 reads SEHNR; CDR2 reads FQNEAQ (reference sequence). There are 13 residues in the CDR3. Here the CDR3 DNA reads TGTGCCAGCAGCTCACAGGCGGACTATGGCTACACCTTC. Its protein product is CASSSQADYGYTF. The whole variable domain, remainder taken from reference TRBV7-9 and TRBJ1-2, is DTGVSQNPRHKITKRGQNVTFRCDPISEHNRLYWYRQTLGQGPEFLTYFQNEAQLEKSRLLSDRFSAERPKGSFSTLEIQRTEQGDSAMYLCASSSQADYGYTFGSGTRLTVV.